The text below deals with one T cell receptor (beta chain). The data are from a study of T cell changes during pregnancy in multiple sclerosis. Some clones are missing from TCRdb's copy, which holds only in-frame ones; the method was immunoSEQ multiplex PCR. The sample has just over 80,000 clones; more than 90% are singletons. This sequence was found in a female donor with multiple sclerosis, enrolled in a pregnancy study. This specimen consisted of peripheral blood, obtained in the second trimester of pregnancy.

CDR3 nucleotides: TGTGCCAGCTCACCACAGTCCAGCGGGAGGAGAACCGGGGAGCTGTTTTTT. Encoded protein: CASSPQSSGRRTGELFF. The chain couples TRBV18 to TRBJ2-2; 9 nucleotides line up with TRBD2. The germline gives CDR1 KGHSH, CDR2 LQKENI. With 1 base clipped from V and 5 bases from J, the junction kept 8 bases outside the gene matches. This CDR3 is 17 amino acids long. The whole variable domain, filled in from reference TRBV18 and TRBJ2-2, reads NAGVMQNPRHLVRRRGQEARLRCSPMKGHSHVYWYRQLPEEGLKFMVYLQKENIIDESGMPKERFSAEFPKEGPSILRIQQVVRGDSAAYFCASSPQSSGRRTGELFFGEGSRLTVL.